These T cell receptor beta chains were read from a single sample in a study of blood T cell repertoires in COVID-19. Using immunoSEQ multiplex PCR, the repertoire was profiled, and TCRdb retains in-frame clones only, with some absent. The repertoire holds around 93,000 clones, with around nine tenths as singletons. The specimen was peripheral blood. These TCRs come from a human donor in a cohort sampled during active COVID-19. Each CDR3 is given with its conserved first and last residue. The D gene is left open where the match is weak. Expanded clones get a size class; other rows say once, few or many, or leave the size out.

V: TRBV3-1/TRBV3-2
J: TRBJ2-7
D: -
size: -
DNA: TGTGCTAGCAGTACTGACTACGAGCAGTACTTC
CDR3: CASSTDYEQYF

V: TRBV6-4
J: TRBJ2-1
D: TRBD2
size: -
DNA: TGTGCCAGCAGTCTGGCTAGCGGGAACTTTGAGCAGTTCTTC
CDR3: CASSLASGNFEQFF

V: TRBV10-3
J: TRBJ2-5
D: TRBD1
size: -
DNA: TGTGCCATCAGTGAGTCGGTGCAGGGGGCTCAGGAGACCCAGTACTTC
CDR3: CAISESVQGAQETQYF

V: TRBV11-1
J: TRBJ2-5
D: TRBD1
size: -
DNA: TGTGCCAGCGGTAGACAGGGGAGGTACCAAGAGACCCAGTACTTC
CDR3: CASGRQGRYQETQYF

V: TRBV20-1
J: TRBJ2-1
D: -
size: -
DNA: TGCAGTGCTAGGGAGAATGAGCAGTTCTTC
CDR3: CSARENEQFF

V: TRBV2
J: TRBJ2-1
D: -
size: -
DNA: TGTGCCAGCAGTGCCGACAGAATCGAGCAGTTCTTC
CDR3: CASSADRIEQFF

V: TRBV7-9
J: TRBJ1-4
D: TRBD1
size: -
DNA: TGTGCCAGCAGCCCTGGACAGGGTGGAGAAAAACTGTTTTTT
CDR3: CASSPGQGGEKLFF

V: TRBV6-5
J: TRBJ1-3
D: -
size: -
DNA: TGTGCCAGCACTGGTAGAGGGTCTGGAAACACCATATATTTT
CDR3: CASTGRGSGNTIYF

V: TRBV27
J: TRBJ1-2
D: TRBD1
size: -
DNA: TGTGCCAGCAGTTTATCGACAGGGGGGAACTATGGCTACACCTTC
CDR3: CASSLSTGGNYGYTF

V: TRBV6-5
J: TRBJ2-7
D: TRBD2
size: -
DNA: TGTGCCAGCAGGCCTGGGACTACTACATCCTACGAGCAGTACTTC
CDR3: CASRPGTTTSYEQYF

V: TRBV27
J: TRBJ2-7
D: -
size: once
DNA: TGTGCCAGCAGTTTAACTCCTCCAGGGGGGCGAGAGCAGTACTTC
CDR3: CASSLTPPGGREQYF

V: TRBV7-8
J: TRBJ1-1
D: -
size: -
DNA: TGTGCCAGCAGTCAATATCGGATTTGGGGGGGGCGGATGACCACTGAAGCTTTCTTT
CDR3: CASSQYRIWGGRMTTEAFF

V: TRBV4-1
J: TRBJ2-2
D: TRBD2
size: -
DNA: TGCGCCAGCAGCCGCGTCCCGGGACTAGCGGGAGGGCCCGGGGAGCTGTTTTTT
CDR3: CASSRVPGLAGGPGELFF

V: TRBV27
J: TRBJ2-1
D: TRBD2
size: -
DNA: TGTGCCAGCAGTATAGCGGGGGGCCCCCTCAATGAGCAGTTCTTC
CDR3: CASSIAGGPLNEQFF

V: TRBV5-1
J: TRBJ2-5
D: -
size: -
DNA: TGCGCCAGCACCCTGGGGCAGATAGAGACCCAGTACTTC
CDR3: CASTLGQIETQYF

V: TRBV3-1/TRBV3-2
J: TRBJ2-1
D: -
size: -
DNA: TGTGCCAGCAGCCAAGTTGGCCAGCGGCACAATGAGCAGTTCTTC
CDR3: CASSQVGQRHNEQFF

V: TRBV6-2/TRBV6-3
J: TRBJ1-1
D: TRBD1
size: -
DNA: TGTGCCAGCAGTTACTCAATGGACAGGGGGGCCACTGAAGCTTTCTTT
CDR3: CASSYSMDRGATEAFF

V: TRBV7-2
J: TRBJ2-2
D: TRBD1
size: -
DNA: TGTGCCAGCAGCTTAGACAGGGGGCCCGGGGAGCTGTTTTTT
CDR3: CASSLDRGPGELFF

V: TRBV27
J: TRBJ2-1
D: TRBD2
size: -
DNA: TGTGCCAGCCCGGGACTAGCTAATTACAATGAGCAGTTCTTC
CDR3: CASPGLANYNEQFF

V: TRBV13
J: TRBJ2-2
D: TRBD2
size: -
DNA: TGTGCCAGCAGCCGTATAAGCGGGGGGAACACCGGGGAGCTGTTTTTT
CDR3: CASSRISGGNTGELFF

V: TRBV24-1
J: TRBJ2-7
D: TRBD1
size: once
DNA: TGTGCCACCAGTGATCGACAGGGGTACGAGCAGTACTTC
CDR3: CATSDRQGYEQYF

V: TRBV5-4
J: TRBJ1-2
D: TRBD1
size: few
DNA: TGTGCCAGCAGCGGGGGACAGTTCTATGGCTACACCTTC
CDR3: CASSGGQFYGYTF

V: TRBV9
J: TRBJ2-6
D: -
size: -
DNA: TGTGCCAGCAGCGTATTTCCGGTGAGCTCTGGGGCCAACGTCCTGACTTTC
CDR3: CASSVFPVSSGANVLTF

V: TRBV28
J: TRBJ2-5
D: -
size: -
DNA: TGTGCGGTCAGGGGACAAGAGACCCAGTACTTC
CDR3: CAVRGQETQYF

V: TRBV18
J: TRBJ1-4
D: -
size: -
DNA: TGTGCCAGCTCCCGGGGGGAAAAACTGTTTTTT
CDR3: CASSRGEKLFF

V: TRBV7-9
J: TRBJ2-7
D: TRBD1
size: -
DNA: TGTGCCAGCAGCTTTCGGGCAGGGGGCTACTACGAGCAGTACTTC
CDR3: CASSFRAGGYYEQYF

V: TRBV4-1
J: TRBJ2-7
D: -
size: few
DNA: TGCGCCAGCAGCCAAGAATCCCCCTCCTCCTACGAGCAGTACTTC
CDR3: CASSQESPSSYEQYF

V: TRBV9
J: TRBJ2-7
D: TRBD1
size: -
DNA: TGTGCCAGCAGCGTACGACAGGGGCCAGGGGTGGAGCAGTACTTC
CDR3: CASSVRQGPGVEQYF

V: TRBV6-2/TRBV6-3
J: TRBJ2-7
D: TRBD2
size: -
DNA: TGTGCCAGCAGTTACTTCCAGACTAGCGGGCTAAGGAGCTCCTACGAGCAGTACTTC
CDR3: CASSYFQTSGLRSSYEQYF

V: TRBV11-2
J: TRBJ1-5
D: TRBD1
size: -
DNA: TGTGCCAGCAGCTTAGGACAGGGCGATGGGCAGCCCCAGCATTTT
CDR3: CASSLGQGDGQPQHF

V: TRBV3-1/TRBV3-2
J: TRBJ2-1
D: -
size: -
DNA: TGTGCCAGCAGCCAAGAAGGGTGGTTAGTGGGGCGGCAGTTCTTC
CDR3: CASSQEGWLVGRQFF

V: TRBV11-2
J: TRBJ2-3
D: -
size: -
DNA: TGTGCCAGCAGCTCCCGGACAGATACGCAGTATTTT
CDR3: CASSSRTDTQYF

V: TRBV6-5
J: TRBJ2-5
D: -
size: once
DNA: TGTGCCAGCAGTTACTTCTCAGGAACCCAAGAGACCCAGTACTTC
CDR3: CASSYFSGTQETQYF

V: TRBV5-4
J: TRBJ2-2
D: -
size: -
DNA: TGTGCCAGCAGCTTTGAGGTCTTTGGCGGGGAGCTGTTTTTT
CDR3: CASSFEVFGGELFF

V: TRBV6-6
J: TRBJ1-2
D: -
size: -
DNA: TGTGCCAGCAGTTCGGCCAGGGCTAACTATGGCTACACCTTC
CDR3: CASSSARANYGYTF

V: TRBV7-2
J: TRBJ1-1
D: TRBD1
size: -
DNA: TGTGCCAGCAGCCCCGGGACAGGGGGTAGAGCTGAAGCTTTCTTT
CDR3: CASSPGTGGRAEAFF

V: TRBV27
J: TRBJ2-1
D: -
size: -
DNA: TGTGCCAGCAAAACAGGGAGGGATGAGCAGTTCTTC
CDR3: CASKTGRDEQFF

V: TRBV9
J: TRBJ2-2
D: TRBD1
size: -
DNA: TGTGCCAGCAGCGTAGTAGGGACAGGGGCCGGGGAGCTGTTTTTT
CDR3: CASSVVGTGAGELFF

V: TRBV7-9
J: TRBJ2-7
D: TRBD2
size: -
DNA: TGTGCCAGCAGCTCGCTGACTAGCGGGAGAATCGAGCAGTACTTC
CDR3: CASSSLTSGRIEQYF

V: TRBV19
J: TRBJ2-2
D: TRBD1
size: -
DNA: TGTGCCAGTAGGGACAGGGGATCCGGGGAGCTGTTTTTT
CDR3: CASRDRGSGELFF

V: TRBV5-4
J: TRBJ2-7
D: TRBD2
size: few
DNA: TGTGCCAGCAGCAAGAGCGGGGCGTCACCGGGGGAGCAGTACTTC
CDR3: CASSKSGASPGEQYF

V: TRBV28
J: TRBJ2-7
D: TRBD1
size: -
DNA: TGTGCCAGCAGTGCTCCGGGACAGGGGGCGTACGAGCAGTACTTC
CDR3: CASSAPGQGAYEQYF

V: TRBV10-1
J: TRBJ2-1
D: -
size: -
DNA: TGCGCCAGCAGTGAGTCGAGCCTGAGCCCCTACAATGAGCAGTTCTTC
CDR3: CASSESSLSPYNEQFF

V: TRBV27
J: TRBJ2-1
D: TRBD1
size: -
DNA: TGTGCCAGCACCTTGCTACCGGGACAGAACAATGAGCAGTTCTTC
CDR3: CASTLLPGQNNEQFF

V: TRBV11-1
J: TRBJ2-3
D: -
size: once
DNA: TGTGCCAGCAGCCGGGAGACAGATACGCAGTATTTT
CDR3: CASSRETDTQYF

V: TRBV10-1
J: TRBJ2-3
D: -
size: -
DNA: TGCGCCAGCAGTGAGACTACAGATACGCAGTATTTT
CDR3: CASSETTDTQYF